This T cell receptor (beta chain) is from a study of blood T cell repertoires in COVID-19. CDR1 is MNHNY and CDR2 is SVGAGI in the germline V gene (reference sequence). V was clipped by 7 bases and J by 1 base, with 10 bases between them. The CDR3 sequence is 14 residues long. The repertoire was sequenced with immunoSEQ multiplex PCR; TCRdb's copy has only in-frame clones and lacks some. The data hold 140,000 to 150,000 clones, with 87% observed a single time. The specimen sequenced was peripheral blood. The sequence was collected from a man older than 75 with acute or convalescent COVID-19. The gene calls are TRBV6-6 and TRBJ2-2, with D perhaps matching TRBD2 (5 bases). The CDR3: CASKKRENTGELFF. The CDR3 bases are TGTGCCAGCAAAAAACGGGAGAACACCGGGGAGCTGTTTTTT.